These 27 T cell receptor beta chains were sequenced from one sample in a study of tumor and adjacent non-tumor tissue in lung cancer. This sample's RNA came from whole unsorted tissue. More than 3 cm separated this lung sample from the edge of the tumor. TCRbeta libraries were built with three rounds of nested PCR, modified from ARM-PCR. TCRdb redid the calling of the multiplex PCR reads with MiXCR, one entry per CDR3 protein. The sample contains 100,000 or so distinct CDR3 sequences, more than 55% of which appear only once. The sample comprised distant non-tumor lung tissue. Receptor source: a man aged 30 to 45 with non-small cell lung cancer.

To note about this clonotype: This CDR3 fails to terminate in the conserved phenylalanine or tryptophan, so it likely reflects a read error. It is unclear where the CDR3 begins or ends on the DNA, so no DNA is shown, and the CDR3 is as TCRdb lists it. This rearrangement joins TRBV20-1 to TRBJ1-1. Looked up from germline, CDR1 is DFQATT and CDR2 is SNEGSKA (reference sequence). The CDR3 comprises 13 residues, both ends counted. The CDR3 here is CSASPGTNTEALS.

With regard to this clonotype: A read error may explain this, as a much larger clone is one base away. The V gene is TRBV20-1, the J gene TRBJ2-3; no reliable D call. The CDR3 sequence is 11 residues long. Germline CDR1 and CDR2: DFQATT and SNEGSKA (reference sequence). As DNA, the CDR3 is TGCTGTTGCTTGGGGACAGATACGCAGTATTTT. The encoded protein is CCCLGTDTQYF.

Regarding this clonotype: With a much larger clone just one base away, this may be a read error. The chain links TRBV6-2 or TRBV6-3 to TRBJ2-1; TRBD2 is a possible D gene (6 bases). Germline V CDR1 and CDR2: MNHEY, SVGEGT. V lost 7 bases to trimming and J lost 3 bases, with 19 bases between them. The CDR3 contains 16 residues. CDR3 region: CASTIPGGFVYNEQFF. CDR3 in DNA: TGTGCCAGCACGATCCCTGGAGGGTTTGTCTACAATGAGCAGTTCTTC.

A word on this clonotype: A much larger clone lies one base from this, so it may be a read error. No conserved phenylalanine or tryptophan ends this CDR3, so it is likely a read error. This chain links TRBV20-1 with TRBJ2-5; a weak D match, TRBD1 (6 bases). From germline, CDR1 is DFQATT and CDR2 SNEGSKA (reference sequence). This CDR3 region has 13 residues. V lost 0 bases and J 4 bases, leaving 9 bases between the germline ends. This chain's CDR3 is CSAREQGSETQYL. DNA of the CDR3: TGCAGTGCTAGAGAACAGGGCTCAGAGACCCAGTACCTC.

This clonotype was seen just once. This clone may be a read error of a much larger clone one base away. V gene TRBV10-3 combines with J gene TRBJ2-1; 8 bases are shared with TRBD1. The CDR3 sequence is 14 residues long. Germline V CDR1 and CDR2: ENHRY, SYGVKD. The CDR3 coding sequence is TGTGCCATCAGTGGCGACAGGGGCCGGGGTGAGCAGTCCTTC. It translates to CAISGDRGRGEQSF.

Details on this clonotype: The junction does not match germline at one end; this may be a read error. The gene calls are TRBV4-1 and TRBJ1-2, with D unresolved. The CDR3 consists of 15 residues. Per the germline V gene, CDR1 is MGHRA and CDR2 is YSYEKL. The CDR3 DNA sequence: TGCGCCAGCAGCCAGGTTAAAACACGGAGAGAGGGCTACACTTTC. This translates into CASSQVKTRREGYTF.

V and J are TRBV4-1 and TRBJ1-6; D is ambiguous. This CDR3 has 14 amino acids. Trimming stripped 3 bases from V and 8 bases from J, with 11 bases between. Per germline, CDR1 MGHRA and CDR2 YSYEKL. The CDR3 sequence is CASSHETAHSPLHF. CDR3 bases: TGCGCCAGCAGCCACGAGACTGCCCATTCACCCCTCCACTTT.

By proportion, this clonotype is medium-sized. The V call is TRBV29-1, the J call TRBJ1-2, with unresolved D. CDR1 SQVTM and CDR2 ANQGSEA come from the germline V gene. CDR3 size: 12 residues. V gave up 2 bases and J gave up 6 bases, with 10 bases separating them. Written as DNA, the CDR3 is TGCAGCGTTGAAACCCCTACGGATGGCTACACCTTC. Its protein is CSVETPTDGYTF.

The V and J genes are TRBV11-2 and TRBJ2-3, with a possible D match to TRBD2 (6 bases). Trimming pared 5 bases from V and 14 bases from J, leaving 23 bases between. Per the germline V gene, CDR1 is SGHAT and CDR2 is FQNNGV. The CDR3 length is 14 residues. DNA of the CDR3: TGTGCCAGCAGCCGACTAGGCGGCACAGATACACTGTATTTT. It yields the protein CASSRLGGTDTLYF.

Points on this clonotype: One base away lies a much larger clone, so this may be a sequencing read error. V usage is TRBV11-2 and J usage is TRBJ2-1, with TRBD2 identical over 7 bases. CDR3 size: 15 residues. The germline gives CDR1 SGHAT, CDR2 FQNNGV. V gave up 11 bases and J gave up 6 bases; unmatched junction bases: 16. In DNA form, the CDR3 reads TGTGCCGACAGCATTAGACTAGCCCCCGCCAATGAGCAGTTCTTC. It codes for CADSIRLAPANEQFF.

This clonotype appeared a few times. One base away lies a much larger clone, so this may be a sequencing read error. The chain is built from TRBV12-5 and TRBJ2-1; maybe TRBD2 (6 bases). The CDR3 runs 16 residues. Germline V gene data show CDR1 as LGHNT and CDR2 as FRNRAP. CDR3 bases: TGTGCTAGTGGTTTGGTACTGGCGGGACCCTACAGTGAGCAGTTCTTC. Encoded protein: CASGLVLAGPYSEQFF.

CDR3 in DNA: TGCAGCGTTGGATATCGAGGACAGGGCACGGTATACGAGCAGTACTTC. This encodes CSVGYRGQGTVYEQYF. The rearrangement joins TRBV29-1 to TRBJ2-7, with TRBD1 matching 8 bases. V gave up 4 bases and J gave up 4 bases; unmatched junction bases: 15. The CDR3 sequence is 16 residues long. Looked up from germline, CDR1 is SQVTM and CDR2 is ANQGSEA.

For this clonotype: A much bigger clone sits one base away, suggesting this may be a read error. Since no conserved phenylalanine or tryptophan closes the CDR3, a read error is the likely cause. The rearrangement uses TRBV5-5 and TRBJ2-7, with D tentatively TRBD2 (6 bases). Germline V gene lookup returns CDR1 SGHKS and CDR2 YYEKEE (reference sequence). CDR3 length equals 13 residues. V was pared by 0 bases and J by 3 bases, with 7 bases between. Here the CDR3 DNA reads TGTGCCAGCAGCTTGGTGGGGGGCTACGAGCAGTACCTC. This encodes CASSLVGGYEQYL.

This clonotype was recorded a few times. A much larger clone lies a single base off, so this may be a read error. The chain recombines TRBV6-5 with TRBJ2-7, with unresolved D. The CDR3 has 14 amino acids. V lost 0 bases and J 5 bases, leaving 11 bases between the germline ends. CDR1 is MNHEY and CDR2 is SVGAGI in the germline V gene. The CDR3 DNA sequence: TGTGCCAGCAGTTACTCGCGAAGCCTGGACGAGCAGTACTTC. Translating gives CASSYSRSLDEQYF.

As for this clonotype: This may stem from a read error, because a much larger clone lies one nucleotide away. V gene TRBV5-1 combines with J gene TRBJ1-1; D remains unclear. The CDR3 has 13 residues. Germline V gives CDR1 SGHRS, CDR2 YFSETQ. Trimming stripped 1 base from V and 3 bases from J, with 7 bases between. Here the CDR3 reads CASSLKGDTEAFF. As DNA, the CDR3 is TGCGCCAGCAGCTTGAAGGGTGACACTGAAGCTTTCTTT.

Remarks on this clonotype: This CDR3 is missing its conserved last phenylalanine or tryptophan, likely due to a read error. V is TRBV4-1 and J is TRBJ2-7; TRBD1 might be the D (6 bases). CDR1 and CDR2 from the germline V gene are MGHRA and YSYEKL. The CDR3 extends over 16 amino acids. V lost 7 bases to trimming and J lost 2 bases, with 21 bases between them. The CDR3 loop reads CASKQDETGLTYEQYL. CDR3 in DNA: TGCGCCAGCAAACAAGACGAGACAGGACTGACCTACGAGCAGTACCTC.

Comments on this clonotype: A read error may produce the germline difference seen at one junction end. This rearrangement joins TRBV20-1 to TRBJ1-2, with unresolved D. The length of the CDR3 is 14 residues. CDR1 and CDR2 (germline): DFQATT, SNEGSKA (reference sequence). CDR3 amino acids: CSARLGYPNYGYTF. In DNA, the CDR3 is TGTAGTGCTAGACTCGGGTACCCTAACTATGGCTACACCTTC.

Regarding this clonotype: This likely comes from a read error, as the CDR3 has no conserved phenylalanine or tryptophan at its end. The limits of the CDR3 on the DNA are not certain, so only TCRdb's listed CDR3 is given. The rearrangement uses TRBV11-2 and TRBJ1-1; TRBD1, the D gene given by the table, was not confirmed from the DNA. Germline CDR1 is SGHAT and CDR2 is FQNNGV. With termini counted, the CDR3 has 14 amino acids. CDR3: CASSLDRVNTEAFY.

This clonotype has only a few counts. A single base separates this from a much larger clone, so it may be a read error. This chain connects TRBV6-5 to TRBJ1-4; no clear D gene. CDR1 is MNHEY and CDR2 is SVGAGI in the germline V gene. This CDR3 spans 17 amino acids. The CDR3 nucleotides are TGTACCAGCAGTTACAGTGGAGGGATCACAACTAATGAAAAACTGTTTTTT. Its translation is CTSSYSGGITTNEKLFF.

This clonotype was seen many times. Here the CDR3 DNA reads TGTGCCAGCAGCCCTACAGGGATCATGAACACTGAAGCTTTCTTT. Translated: CASSPTGIMNTEAFF. The chain couples TRBV6-5 to TRBJ1-1; possibly TRBD1 for D (6 bases). Per germline, CDR1 MNHEY and CDR2 SVGAGI. The V gene lost 6 bases and the J gene lost 0 bases, with 14 bases spanning the gap. This CDR3 is 15 amino acids long.

As to this clonotype: Mismatch with germline at one junction end may stem from a read error. V gene TRBV20-1 combines with J gene TRBJ2-3; possibly TRBD2 for D (6 bases). Germline CDR1 DFQATT, CDR2 SNEGSKA (reference sequence). The CDR3 has 13 residues. DNA for the CDR3: TGCAGTGCTAGAGTAACATGGCGGGATACGCAATATTTT. Translating gives CSARVTWRDTQYF.

This chain connects TRBV29-1 to TRBJ2-7, with D uncertain. Germline lookup yields CDR1 SQVTM and CDR2 ANQGSEA. This CDR3 contains 13 residues. Trimming took 5 bases from V and 3 from J, leaving 14 bases between them. The CDR3 sequence: CSVTGSGSYEQYF. In nucleotides, the CDR3 is TGCAGCGTTACCGGGTCAGGCAGCTACGAGCAGTACTTC.

This clonotype was observed a single time. One junction end disagrees with the germline gene, perhaps due to a read error. The chain recombines TRBV29-1 with TRBJ2-7, with D unclear. CDR3 length: 11 residues. Per the germline V gene, CDR1 is SQVTM and CDR2 is ANQGSEA. As DNA, the CDR3 is TGCAGCGTGTACATTGGCGGCGAGCAGTATTTC. The encoded protein is CSVYIGGEQYF.

There are a few counts of this clonotype. The junction departs from the called germline gene at one end, perhaps through a read error. The genes are TRBV11-3 and TRBJ2-2, with D perhaps matching TRBD1 or TRBD2 (5 bases each). Germline CDR1 and CDR2: SGHNT and YENEEA. The CDR3 consists of 14 residues. The CDR3 bases are TGTGCCAGCAGTTCGAAGGGGTACACCGGGGAGCTGTTCTTT. It encodes CASSSKGYTGELFF.

In the case of this clonotype: Just one base apart from a much larger clone, this may be a read error. The chain employs TRBV12-5 and TRBJ2-1, with 9 bases aligning to TRBD1. V trimming: 8 bases; J trimming: 5 bases; junction bases outside the gene matches: 19. The CDR3 length is 18 residues. Germline values: CDR1 LGHNT, CDR2 FRNRAP. DNA for the CDR3: TGTGCTAGTACCGCCGGGACAGGGTTGCTAGCGCCCAACAATGAGCAGTTCTTC. It encodes CASTAGTGLLAPNNEQFF. Looking up the rest from reference TRBV12-5 and TRBJ2-1 gives the full variable domain: DARVTQTPRHKVTEMGQEVTMRCQPILGHNTVFWYRQTMMQGLELLAYFRNRAPLDDSGMPKDRFSAEMPDATLATLKIQPSEPRDSAVYFCASTAGTGLLAPNNEQFFGPGTRLTVL.

With respect to this clonotype: Sequence at one end of the junction differs from germline and may be a read error. The rearrangement links TRBV6-2 or TRBV6-3 to TRBJ2-1, with TRBD1 matching over 9 bases. The CDR3 runs 20 residues. Per the germline V gene, CDR1 is MNHEY and CDR2 is SVGEGT. CDR3 in amino acids: CASNYSAGQGYLGSYNEQFF. CDR3 nucleotides: TGTGCCAGCAATTACTCGGCGGGACAGGGCTACTTAGGCTCCTACAATGAGCAGTTCTTC.

Regarding this clonotype: An end of the junction differs from the germline gene, which may be a read error. The chain joins TRBV20-1 to TRBJ2-1; 9 bases align to TRBD2. In germline, CDR1 is DFQATT, CDR2 SNEGSKA (reference sequence). This CDR3 is 16 amino acids long. Here the CDR3 DNA reads TGCAATACTGCCGCCTCAGGACTAGCGCCTTACAATGAGCACTTCTTC. It translates to CNTAASGLAPYNEHFF.